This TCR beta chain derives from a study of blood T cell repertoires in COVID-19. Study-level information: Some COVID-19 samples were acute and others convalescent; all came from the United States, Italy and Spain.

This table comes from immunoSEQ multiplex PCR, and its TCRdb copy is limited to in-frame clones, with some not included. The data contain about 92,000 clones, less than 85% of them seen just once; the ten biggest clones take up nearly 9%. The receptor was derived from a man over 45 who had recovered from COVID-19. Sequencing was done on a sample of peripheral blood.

The CDR3 region has the DNA TGTGCCAGCAGTTTACGGGGTTCGAGTGGCTACACCTTC. It yields the protein CASSLRGSSGYTF. The V gene is TRBV28, the J gene TRBJ1-2; D not certain. Germline CDR1 is MDHEN and CDR2 is SYDVKM. V dropped 2 bases and J dropped 7 bases, with 11 bases sitting between them. The CDR3 loop spans 13 amino acids.